The 22 T cell receptor beta chains listed next were all sequenced from one sample in a study of blood T cell repertoires in COVID-19. Using immunoSEQ multiplex PCR, the repertoire was profiled, and TCRdb retains in-frame clones only, with some absent. Among about 72,000 clones listed, roughly 90% were seen once. The sequencing sample was made of peripheral blood. These receptors all come from a man aged 45 to 65 with acute or convalescent COVID-19.

The rearrangement uses TRBV7-3 and TRBJ2-3, with 9 bases that match TRBD2. The trim removed 2 bases at V and 7 bases at J, leaving 10 bases unmatched. This CDR3 has 16 residues. The V gene's germline CDR1 is SGHTA and CDR2 FQGTGA. CDR3 sequence reads: CASSLRSTSGVNTQYF. The CDR3 nucleotides are TGTGCCAGCAGCTTACGTTCGACTAGCGGTGTAAATACGCAGTATTTT.

This sequence joins TRBV2 and TRBJ1-2, with 9 bases aligning to TRBD1. The CDR3 has 14 residues. Trimming at V came to 4 bases and at J to 5 bases, leaving 5 bases not matched to a gene. Germline V gives CDR1 SNHLY, CDR2 FYNNEI. The CDR3 nucleotides are TGTGCCAGCAGTGTAGACAGGGGGGGATATGGCTACACCTTC. Translation: CASSVDRGGYGYTF. Using reference TRBV2 and TRBJ1-2 for the parts outside the CDR3, the full variable domain is EPEVTQTPSHQVTQMGQEVILRCVPISNHLYFYWYRQILGQKVEFLVSFYNNEISEKSEIFDDQFSVERPDGSNFTLKIRSTKLEDSAMYFCASSVDRGGYGYTFGSGTRLTVV.

The gene calls are TRBV19 and TRBJ1-2, with D uncertain. V lost 5 bases to trimming and J lost 3 bases, with 7 bases between them. Germline V gene data show CDR1 as LNHDA and CDR2 as SQIVND (reference sequence). This CDR3 spans 12 amino acids. CDR3 sequence reads: CASSAWYYGYTF. The CDR3 DNA follows: TGTGCCAGTAGTGCGTGGTACTATGGCTACACCTTC.

The chain links TRBV18 to TRBJ1-2; 7 bases are a match to TRBD1. The J segment lost 5 bases and the V segment lost 2 bases, leaving 5 bases of the junction unmatched. Germline V lookup: CDR1 KGHSH, CDR2 LQKENI. The CDR3 totals 14 residues. DNA for the CDR3: TGTGCCAGCTCACCAACCGACAGGGCATATGGCTACACCTTC. Translated, it gives CASSPTDRAYGYTF.

The gene calls are TRBV28 and TRBJ2-1, with 16 bases that match TRBD2. V was pared by 7 bases and J by 12 bases, with 12 bases of the junction left unmatched. The CDR3 spans 16 residues. Germline values: CDR1 MDHEN, CDR2 SYDVKM. The CDR3: CASTQQGLAGGPMQFF. The CDR3 coding sequence is TGTGCCAGCACTCAACAGGGACTAGCGGGGGGGCCAATGCAGTTCTTC.

The J gene is TRBJ2-1, the V gene TRBV27; 7 bases are a match to TRBD1. This CDR3 is built from 15 residues. Losses at the gene ends were 6 bases for V and 7 bases for J; bases not matched to a gene: 12. Per germline, CDR1 MNHEY and CDR2 SMNVEV (reference sequence). This CDR3 is CASSLVDRHRNEQFF. In nucleotides, the CDR3 is TGTGCCAGCAGCCTCGTGGACAGGCATCGGAATGAGCAGTTCTTC.

The chain employs TRBV21-1 and TRBJ2-7; the table gives TRBD1 as D, unverified against the DNA. TRBV21-1 is a recognized pseudogene. The CDR3 totals 12 residues. Written as DNA, the CDR3 is TGTGCCAGCAGTAACACAGTGATCGAGCAGTACTTC. Encoded protein: CASSNTVIEQYF.

V usage is TRBV28 and J usage is TRBJ1-6; D gene unclear. This CDR3 contains 17 residues. Trimming took off 3 bases at V and 7 bases at J, with 19 bases between the two ends. The V gene's germline CDR1 is MDHEN and CDR2 SYDVKM. CDR3 amino acids: CASSFNTARRKNSPLHF. CDR3 coding DNA: TGTGCCAGCAGTTTTAATACGGCTCGGCGGAAAAATTCACCCCTCCACTTT.

CDR3 nucleotides: TGTGCCACCAGTGACCTCGACAGGAACCCCGACACCGGGGAGCTGTTTTTT. Translating gives CATSDLDRNPDTGELFF. J is TRBJ2-2 and V is TRBV24-1; a weak D match, TRBD1 (6 bases). Trimming took off 4 bases at V and 3 bases at J, with 17 bases between the two ends. CDR1 and CDR2 (germline): KGHDR, SFDVKD. The CDR3 consists of 17 residues.

V and J are TRBV3-1 (or the pseudogene TRBV3-2) and TRBJ2-5, with D possibly TRBD2 on 5 matching bases. The germline V gene has CDR1 LGHDT and CDR2 YNNKEL (reference sequence). CDR3 length equals 15 residues. Trimming took off 0 bases at V and 9 bases at J, with 17 bases between the two ends. The CDR3 DNA reads TGTGCCAGCAGCCAAGAGGATGGGCGGGCCGCCGCCCAGTACTTC. This codes for CASSQEDGRAAAQYF.

The chain has TRBV29-1 and TRBJ2-6; D is perhaps TRBD1 (6 bases). Germline V gene data show CDR1 as SQVTM and CDR2 as ANQGSEA. This CDR3 is 17 amino acids long. V lost 2 bases and J 0 bases, leaving 14 bases between the germline ends. CDR3 DNA sequence: TGCAGCGTTGAAACGACAGGACCGAGCTCTGGGGCCAACGTCCTGACTTTC. Translating it yields CSVETTGPSSGANVLTF.

This clone was observed a handful of times. The genes are TRBV7-2 and TRBJ1-5; 7 bases map to TRBD1. This CDR3 has 13 residues. Germline CDR1 is SGHTA and CDR2 is FQGNSA. The V and J ends lost 5 bases and 6 bases, in that order; junction bases with no gene match: 4. CDR3 coding DNA: TGTGCCAGCAGCGCAACAGGGGCTCAGCCCCAGCATTTT. It yields the protein CASSATGAQPQHF.

The gene calls are TRBV24-1 and TRBJ1-4; 9 nucleotides match TRBD1. The V gene's germline CDR1 is KGHDR and CDR2 SFDVKD. V lost 6 bases to trimming and J lost 2 bases; unmatched junction nucleotides: 9. This CDR3 has 17 amino acids. As DNA, the CDR3 is TGTGCCACCAGTTCGGGGACAGGGATTGTCACTAATGAAAAACTGTTTTTT. As protein: CATSSGTGIVTNEKLFF.

In its sample, this clone was seen once. The chain is built from TRBV5-1 and TRBJ2-7; D may be TRBD2 (6 bases). The CDR3 extends over 18 amino acids. The V and J ends lost 2 bases and 1 base respectively, with 22 bases between them. Germline V lookup: CDR1 SGHRS, CDR2 YFSETQ. The CDR3 DNA reads as TGCGCCAGCAGCTTTTTGCTCCGCCGGGACGGGAGATCCTACGAGCAGTACTTC. It specifies CASSFLLRRDGRSYEQYF.

The J gene is TRBJ2-7, the V gene TRBV18, with 7 bases lining up with TRBD1. Trimming cost V 3 bases and J 6 bases; bases outside gene matches: 11. Germline CDR1 is KGHSH and CDR2 is LQKENI. This CDR3 is 15 amino acids long. CDR3 sequence: CASSPQNPTGFEQYF. The CDR3 DNA reads as TGTGCCAGCTCACCCCAAAACCCGACAGGGTTCGAGCAGTACTTC.

The J gene is TRBJ2-2, the V gene TRBV2; TRBD1 aligns across 10 bases. CDR1 and CDR2 from the germline V gene are SNHLY and FYNNEI. With 4 bases clipped from V and 3 bases from J, the junction kept 5 bases outside the gene matches. The CDR3 totals 16 residues. The CDR3 protein is CASSVDRGWDTGELFF. DNA of the CDR3: TGTGCCAGCAGTGTGGACAGGGGGTGGGACACCGGGGAGCTGTTTTTT.

This clone was counted once. Other DNA sequences in this specimen translate into the identical CDR3. This chain links TRBV7-3 with TRBJ2-2, with 7 bases identical to TRBD2. The CDR3 sequence is 15 residues long. J lost 7 bases, V lost 0 bases, and 5 bases had no gene match. CDR1 is SGHTA, CDR2 FQGTGA, per germline. The CDR3 sequence: CASSLTGGSGGELFF. The CDR3 nucleotides are TGTGCCAGCAGCTTAACCGGGGGGTCGGGCGGGGAGCTGTTTTTT.

The rearrangement uses TRBV7-2 and TRBJ1-5, with D uncertain. This CDR3 comprises 14 residues. V was clipped by 2 bases and J by 0 bases, with 5 bases between them. CDR1 and CDR2 (germline): SGHTA, FQGNSA. The CDR3 DNA is TGTGCCAGCAGCTTACGGGGTAGCAATCAGCCCCAGCATTTT. It translates to CASSLRGSNQPQHF.

J is TRBJ1-1 and V is TRBV3-1 (or the pseudogene TRBV3-2); D gene ambiguous. Between the trimmed V and J ends, which lost 1 base and 4 bases, there was a span of 7 bases. CDR1 LGHDT and CDR2 YNNKEL come from the germline V gene (reference sequence). This CDR3 spans 13 amino acids. For the CDR3, the DNA is TGTGCCAGCAGCCAAGCTCGCGGCACTGAAGCTTTCTTT. This codes for CASSQARGTEAFF.

The chain's CDR3 is CASSPDSSSPLHF. The DNA of the CDR3 is TGCGCCAGCAGCCCGGACAGTTCTTCACCCCTCCACTTT. This rearrangement joins TRBV5-1 to TRBJ1-6; TRBD1 is a possible D gene (6 bases). Germline CDR1 is SGHRS and CDR2 is YFSETQ. Trimming shortened V by 4 bases and J by 9 bases, and 11 bases separated the two germline ends. The CDR3 extends over 13 amino acids. Together with reference TRBV5-1 and TRBJ1-6, the CDR3 gives the full variable domain: KAGVTQTPRYLIKTRGQQVTLSCSPISGHRSVSWYQQTPGQGLQFLFEYFSETQRNKGNFPGRFSGRQFSNSRSEMNVSTLELGDSALYLCASSPDSSSPLHFGNGTRLTVT.

The sample holds a few counts of this clone. This chain links TRBV5-6 with TRBJ1-4, with 7 bases aligning to TRBD1. After removal of 2 bases from V and 4 bases from J, the junction contained 5 bases not matched to a gene. CDR3 length equals 15 residues. CDR1 is SGHDT, CDR2 YYEEEE, per germline. CDR3 region: CASSFRGQRNEKLFF. The CDR3 region has the DNA TGTGCCAGCAGCTTCCGGGGACAGCGTAATGAAAAACTGTTTTTT.

The chain links TRBV25-1 to TRBJ2-3, with 7 bases fitting TRBD1. The CDR3 spans 15 residues. Germline assignment: CDR1 MGHDK and CDR2 SYGVNS. Losses at the gene ends were 5 bases for V and 4 bases for J; bases not matched to a gene: 9. In DNA form, the CDR3 reads TGTGCCAGCAGTAAACAGGGGACACCCGCAGATACGCAGTATTTT. This encodes CASSKQGTPADTQYF.